A selection of T cell receptor beta chains follows, all from one sample in a study of cytomegalovirus exposure and HLA in healthy donors. The protocol was immunoSEQ multiplex PCR, while the TCRdb copy is restricted to in-frame clones and leaves out a portion. The sample holds 200,000 to 250,000 clones, roughly 80% seen once. The sample consisted of PBMCs. Receptors originate from a woman between 18 and 30 years old in good health and CMV-seronegative. Each CDR3 is given with its conserved first and last residue. The order of the fields is V gene, D gene, clone size, J gene, CDR3 DNA, CDR3 protein. D genes are given only for firm matches. Clone size is shown for a subset of rows, as once, few, many or a class of expanded clone.

v_call: TRBV2
d_call: TRBD1
clone_size: .
j_call: TRBJ1-2
cdr3_nt: TGTGCCAGCAGTGAACTGGGACAGGGGAAGTATGGCTACACCTTC
cdr3_aa: CASSELGQGKYGYTF

v_call: TRBV25-1
d_call: .
clone_size: .
j_call: TRBJ2-2
cdr3_nt: TGTGCCAGCAGTCGTTACAGGGAGCCGAACACCGGGGAGCTGTTTTTT
cdr3_aa: CASSRYREPNTGELFF

v_call: TRBV2
d_call: TRBD1
clone_size: .
j_call: TRBJ2-3
cdr3_nt: TGTGCCAGCAGTGAAGATTCTAGGGGGCCAGATACGCAGTATTTT
cdr3_aa: CASSEDSRGPDTQYF

v_call: TRBV5-6
d_call: .
clone_size: .
j_call: TRBJ1-2
cdr3_nt: TGTGCCAGCAGCTCCGGTTATGGACCAAACCTCTATGGCTACACCTTC
cdr3_aa: CASSSGYGPNLYGYTF

v_call: TRBV10-3
d_call: .
clone_size: .
j_call: TRBJ2-5
cdr3_nt: TGTGCCATCAGTGAGTCCCTGGGAACCGGCGAGAACTTC
cdr3_aa: CAISESLGTGENF

v_call: TRBV2
d_call: .
clone_size: .
j_call: TRBJ1-1
cdr3_nt: TGTGCCAGCAGGGGGAACACTGAAGCTTTCTTT
cdr3_aa: CASRGNTEAFF

v_call: TRBV25-1
d_call: .
clone_size: .
j_call: TRBJ2-7
cdr3_nt: TGTGCCAGCAGTGAGGCAGGGGGGGTTTTCGAGCAGTACTTC
cdr3_aa: CASSEAGGVFEQYF

v_call: TRBV25-1
d_call: TRBD1
clone_size: .
j_call: TRBJ1-2
cdr3_nt: TGTGCCAGCAGTGATGGTAGGGCAGGGGGCACCAGTCTCTATGGCTACACCTTC
cdr3_aa: CASSDGRAGGTSLYGYTF

v_call: TRBV5-1
d_call: TRBD2
clone_size: few
j_call: TRBJ2-3
cdr3_nt: TGCGCCAGCAGGGCCAGCGGGAATACAGATACGCAGTATTTT
cdr3_aa: CASRASGNTDTQYF

v_call: TRBV5-5
d_call: .
clone_size: .
j_call: TRBJ1-1
cdr3_nt: TGTGCCAGCAGCTTGTATAGCGGCAGGGTAAGCACTGAAGCTTTCTTT
cdr3_aa: CASSLYSGRVSTEAFF

v_call: TRBV2
d_call: TRBD2
clone_size: .
j_call: TRBJ2-7
cdr3_nt: TGTGCCAGGAACCGGGGAGCGGGGGCCTCCTACGAGCAGTACTTC
cdr3_aa: CARNRGAGASYEQYF

v_call: TRBV2
d_call: .
clone_size: .
j_call: TRBJ2-3
cdr3_nt: TGTGCCATCTCTATGGTCCCGGGCACAGATACGCAGTATTTT
cdr3_aa: CAISMVPGTDTQYF

v_call: TRBV5-1
d_call: TRBD2
clone_size: .
j_call: TRBJ2-7
cdr3_nt: TGCGCCAGCAGCTTGCGGGCTAGCGGGAGAGAAACCTACGAGCAGTACTTC
cdr3_aa: CASSLRASGRETYEQYF

v_call: TRBV2
d_call: TRBD2
clone_size: .
j_call: TRBJ2-2
cdr3_nt: TGTGCCAGCACAGGTCAGGCGGGGGTTGTTCCCGGGGAGCTGTTTTTT
cdr3_aa: CASTGQAGVVPGELFF

v_call: TRBV2
d_call: .
clone_size: .
j_call: TRBJ1-1
cdr3_nt: TGTGCCAGCAGTGAAGAGGTCAACACTGAAGCTTTCTTT
cdr3_aa: CASSEEVNTEAFF

v_call: TRBV7-9
d_call: .
clone_size: .
j_call: TRBJ2-1
cdr3_nt: TGTGCCAGCAGCATATCCGGGACTGGGGGGAGTGAGCAGTTCTTC
cdr3_aa: CASSISGTGGSEQFF

v_call: TRBV5-6
d_call: TRBD1
clone_size: .
j_call: TRBJ1-1
cdr3_nt: TGTGCCAGCAGCTTTTGGGGCGACAGGGCCGACACTGAAGCTTTCTTT
cdr3_aa: CASSFWGDRADTEAFF

v_call: TRBV5-1
d_call: .
clone_size: .
j_call: TRBJ1-4
cdr3_nt: TGCGCCAGCAGACAAGGAGAGTCTAATGAAAAACTGTTTTTT
cdr3_aa: CASRQGESNEKLFF

v_call: TRBV19
d_call: .
clone_size: .
j_call: TRBJ1-1
cdr3_nt: TGTGCCAGTAGTACGCCGGGGAACACTGAAGCTTTCTTT
cdr3_aa: CASSTPGNTEAFF

v_call: TRBV18
d_call: TRBD1
clone_size: few
j_call: TRBJ1-1
cdr3_nt: TGTGCCAGCTCTCCCGACAGGGGGACTGAAGCTTTCTTT
cdr3_aa: CASSPDRGTEAFF

v_call: TRBV2
d_call: TRBD1
clone_size: .
j_call: TRBJ2-7
cdr3_nt: TGTGCCAGCAGTTTGGACAGGGTGGGAGAGCAGTACTTC
cdr3_aa: CASSLDRVGEQYF

v_call: TRBV11-1
d_call: TRBD1
clone_size: .
j_call: TRBJ1-1
cdr3_nt: TGTGCCAGCAGCAGGACAGGGGGTCCCACTGAAGCTTTCTTT
cdr3_aa: CASSRTGGPTEAFF

v_call: TRBV27
d_call: TRBD1
clone_size: .
j_call: TRBJ2-7
cdr3_nt: TGTGCCAGCAGTTTAACCACCGGGACAGGGGGCTACGAGCAGTACTTC
cdr3_aa: CASSLTTGTGGYEQYF

v_call: TRBV18
d_call: .
clone_size: .
j_call: TRBJ1-5
cdr3_nt: TGTGCCAGCTCACCCGAACAGGGCTCTCAGCCCCAGCATTTT
cdr3_aa: CASSPEQGSQPQHF

v_call: TRBV2
d_call: .
clone_size: .
j_call: TRBJ2-3
cdr3_nt: TGTGCCAGCAGGGACGACAGGTCAGATACGCAGTATTTT
cdr3_aa: CASRDDRSDTQYF

v_call: TRBV30
d_call: .
clone_size: .
j_call: TRBJ1-2
cdr3_nt: TGTGCCTGGAGTGTACTGATCGCCGGACTGCATTATGGCTACACCTTC
cdr3_aa: CAWSVLIAGLHYGYTF

v_call: TRBV30
d_call: .
clone_size: .
j_call: TRBJ2-7
cdr3_nt: TGTGCCTGGAGCTCTTTGAGGAGGGGGGCCCTCTACGAGCAGTACTTC
cdr3_aa: CAWSSLRRGALYEQYF

v_call: TRBV4-1
d_call: TRBD1
clone_size: .
j_call: TRBJ2-7
cdr3_nt: TGCGCCAGCAGCCAAGATCGGGTCAGGGGGCTCGACGAGCAGTACTTC
cdr3_aa: CASSQDRVRGLDEQYF

v_call: TRBV30
d_call: .
clone_size: .
j_call: TRBJ2-1
cdr3_nt: TGTGCCTGGATAAGTCTAAAGGGGCCGTGGAATGAGCAGTTCTTC
cdr3_aa: CAWISLKGPWNEQFF

v_call: TRBV30
d_call: .
clone_size: .
j_call: TRBJ2-7
cdr3_nt: TGTGCCTGGAGTGTACAATTCTACGAGCAGTACTTC
cdr3_aa: CAWSVQFYEQYF

v_call: TRBV18
d_call: .
clone_size: .
j_call: TRBJ2-3
cdr3_nt: TGTGCCAGCTCACCGGGTGTGGGGAGTGATACGCAGTATTTT
cdr3_aa: CASSPGVGSDTQYF

v_call: TRBV28
d_call: .
clone_size: .
j_call: TRBJ1-1
cdr3_nt: TGTGCCAGCAGTTTGGGGCAAGGACGGTGGAACACTGAAGCTTTCTTT
cdr3_aa: CASSLGQGRWNTEAFF

v_call: TRBV4-1
d_call: TRBD2
clone_size: .
j_call: TRBJ2-7
cdr3_nt: TGCGCCAGCAGCCAAGGGCCGGGGGGCTCCTACGAGCAGTACTTC
cdr3_aa: CASSQGPGGSYEQYF